This T cell receptor (beta chain) emerged from a study of type 1 regulatory T cells. Across the whole study: This in vitro CD4 product, T-allo10, is enriched for Tr1 cells and alloantigen-specific.

Trimming removed 2 bases from V and 3 bases from J, with 8 bases in between. The CDR3 runs 13 residues. Germline V gives CDR1 SGHTA, CDR2 FQGNSA. In TCRdb, the reads were re-called with MiXCR into one record per CDR3 protein. This table holds 80,000 to 100,000 distinct CDR3 sequences, around a third found once. The sample comprised CD4+ T cells, either the whole sample or a sorted fraction (not recorded which). The rearrangement uses TRBV7-2 and TRBJ2-7, with D hard to call. This receptor was identified in a human donor in good health. The CDR3 nucleotides are TGTGCCAGCAGCTTACAAAGCGTCTACGAGCAGTACTTC. Protein: CASSLQSVYEQYF.